This is a list of T cell receptor beta chains from one sample in a study of Ad26.COV2.S vaccination and SARS-CoV-2 variants. Produced via immunoSEQ multiplex PCR; TCRdb's table is partial and in-frame only. The sample records just over 350,000 clones, roughly 84% being singletons. Sequenced material: peripheral blood, taken in a trial of Ad26.COV2.S vaccine versus placebo. The source of these receptors is a person aged 18-65 years who received the Ad26.COV2.S COVID-19 vaccine or a placebo. Both conserved end residues are part of each CDR3. The D gene is left open where the match is weak. Only part of the rows carry a size: once, few, many, or a class if the clone is expanded.

D: NA; size: few; J: TRBJ1-4; V: TRBV18; CDR3: CASSLYRVRGEKLFF; DNA: TGTGCCAGCTCATTATACAGGGTGAGGGGTGAAAAACTGTTTTTT
D: NA; size: NA; J: TRBJ1-1; V: TRBV5-1; CDR3: CASSWRGEDTEAFF; DNA: TGCGCCAGCAGCTGGCGGGGGGAAGACACTGAAGCTTTCTTT
D: NA; size: once; J: TRBJ2-1; V: TRBV5-1; CDR3: CASSLEGLGFYEQFF; DNA: TGCGCCAGCAGCTTGGAGGGACTGGGGTTTTATGAGCAGTTCTTC
D: NA; size: NA; J: TRBJ1-3; V: TRBV30; CDR3: CAWLRGSGNTIYF; DNA: TGTGCCTGGCTCCGTGGCAGCGGAAACACCATATATTTT
D: NA; size: NA; J: TRBJ2-2; V: TRBV4-1; CDR3: CASSQGGIGDTGELFF; DNA: TGCGCCAGCAGCCAAGGTGGGATAGGGGACACCGGGGAGCTGTTTTTT
D: TRBD2; size: once; J: TRBJ2-7; V: TRBV4-3; CDR3: CASSPRLAGDKYEQYF; DNA: TGCGCCAGCAGCCCAAGGCTAGCGGGAGATAAATACGAGCAGTACTTC
D: NA; size: NA; J: TRBJ2-4; V: TRBV5-3; CDR3: CARSLALTGQAKNIQYF; DNA: TGTGCCAGAAGCTTGGCCCTTACAGGGCAGGCCAAAAACATTCAGTACTTC
D: NA; size: few; J: TRBJ1-2; V: TRBV5-1; CDR3: CASKTSLNYGYTF; DNA: TGCGCCAGCAAGACGAGCTTGAACTATGGCTACACCTTC
D: TRBD1; size: NA; J: TRBJ2-7; V: TRBV6-5; CDR3: CASSTWTGGREQYF; DNA: TGTGCCAGCAGTACTTGGACAGGGGGGCGCGAGCAGTACTTC
D: TRBD2; size: NA; J: TRBJ2-7; V: TRBV4-3; CDR3: CASSQDSGLADSYEQYF; DNA: TGCGCCAGCAGCCAAGACTCGGGACTAGCGGACTCCTACGAGCAGTACTTC
D: NA; size: many; J: TRBJ2-7; V: TRBV15; CDR3: CATSREGAATYEQYF; DNA: TGTGCCACCAGCAGAGAGGGGGCAGCCACCTACGAGCAGTACTTC
D: NA; size: NA; J: TRBJ1-4; V: TRBV5-3; CDR3: CARSLGQAGAGEKLFF; DNA: TGTGCCAGAAGCTTGGGACAGGCGGGTGCGGGTGAAAAACTGTTTTTT
D: NA; size: NA; J: TRBJ2-2; V: TRBV28; CDR3: CASTRGGPGGELFF; DNA: TGTGCCAGCACGAGAGGAGGGCCTGGCGGGGAGCTGTTTTTT
D: NA; size: NA; J: TRBJ1-2; V: TRBV4-1; CDR3: CASSHLQGLGYGYTF; DNA: TGCGCCAGCAGCCACCTACAGGGCCTAGGCTATGGCTACACCTTC
D: NA; size: NA; J: TRBJ2-7; V: TRBV7-9; CDR3: CASSLVGRGTRNEQYF; DNA: TGTGCCAGCAGCTTAGTCGGCAGGGGTACGAGGAACGAGCAGTACTTC
D: NA; size: NA; J: TRBJ2-2; V: TRBV18; CDR3: CASSLGQYGTGELFF; DNA: TGTGCCAGCTCACTAGGACAATATGGGACCGGGGAGCTGTTTTTT
D: TRBD1; size: NA; J: TRBJ1-1; V: TRBV18; CDR3: CASSKRPGQGKRGAEAFF; DNA: TGTGCCAGCTCCAAACGTCCGGGACAGGGCAAGAGGGGGGCTGAAGCTTTCTTT
D: NA; size: NA; J: TRBJ1-5; V: TRBV4-3; CDR3: CASSQDSERQPQHF; DNA: TGCGCCAGCAGCCAAGATTCCGAGCGTCAGCCCCAGCATTTT
D: TRBD1; size: NA; J: TRBJ2-3; V: TRBV2; CDR3: CASRDDRGMADTQYF; DNA: TGTGCCAGCAGAGACGACAGGGGGATGGCAGATACGCAGTATTTT
D: TRBD2; size: NA; J: TRBJ2-1; V: TRBV11-3; CDR3: CASSSGGRDYNEQFF; DNA: TGTGCCAGCAGCTCGGGCGGGAGGGACTACAATGAGCAGTTCTTC
D: NA; size: NA; J: TRBJ2-7; V: TRBV29-1; CDR3: CSVVQSAYEQYF; DNA: TGCAGCGTAGTACAGTCGGCCTACGAGCAGTACTTC
D: NA; size: NA; J: TRBJ1-2; V: TRBV11-2; CDR3: CASSFSRRGYTF; DNA: TGTGCCAGCAGCTTCTCCAGACGTGGCTACACCTTC
D: NA; size: NA; J: TRBJ2-7; V: TRBV25-1; CDR3: CASSEFFAYEQYF; DNA: TGTGCCAGCAGTGAATTTTTCGCCTACGAGCAGTACTTC
D: NA; size: NA; J: TRBJ1-5; V: TRBV7-5; CDR3: CVRSLNAADYSNQPQHF; DNA: TGTGTCAGAAGCTTAAATGCGGCAGACTATAGCAATCAGCCCCAGCATTTT
D: TRBD1; size: NA; J: TRBJ1-6; V: TRBV5-1; CDR3: CASSLSGGNNSPLHF; DNA: TGCGCCAGCAGCTTGTCAGGGGGAAATAATTCACCCCTCCACTTT
D: TRBD2; size: NA; J: TRBJ2-1; V: TRBV19; CDR3: CASRPRGAGGIYNEQFF; DNA: TGTGCCAGTAGGCCGCGTGGAGCGGGGGGAATCTACAATGAGCAGTTCTTC
D: NA; size: many; J: TRBJ1-5; V: TRBV19; CDR3: CASTGSSHQPQHF; DNA: TGTGCCAGTACAGGGTCGTCTCATCAGCCCCAGCATTTT
D: TRBD2; size: NA; J: TRBJ2-2; V: TRBV29-1; CDR3: CSVERTSGGPADGELFF; DNA: TGCAGCGTTGAACGGACTAGCGGGGGGCCTGCAGACGGGGAGCTGTTTTTT
D: NA; size: NA; J: TRBJ2-3; V: TRBV9; CDR3: CASSVDPITDTQYF; DNA: TGTGCCAGCAGCGTAGACCCGATCACAGATACGCAGTATTTT
D: NA; size: few; J: TRBJ1-6; V: TRBV5-4; CDR3: CASSLERYNNSPLHF; DNA: TGTGCCAGCAGCTTGGAGCGGTATAATAATTCACCCCTCCACTTT
D: TRBD1; size: few; J: TRBJ1-2; V: TRBV28; CDR3: CASSRVGTGDGYGYTF; DNA: TGTGCCAGCAGTCGAGTTGGGACAGGGGACGGCTATGGCTACACCTTC
D: NA; size: NA; J: TRBJ2-1; V: TRBV21-1; CDR3: CASSGTGPYNEQFF; DNA: TGTGCCAGCAGCGGGACAGGCCCCTACAATGAGCAGTTCTTC
D: NA; size: NA; J: TRBJ1-4; V: TRBV10-3; CDR3: CAISESSEKLFF; DNA: TGTGCCATCAGTGAGTCGAGTGAAAAACTGTTTTTT
D: TRBD1; size: NA; J: TRBJ1-1; V: TRBV6-5; CDR3: CASSYQDRVPTEAFF; DNA: TGTGCCAGCAGTTACCAAGACAGGGTACCCACTGAAGCTTTCTTT
D: NA; size: NA; J: TRBJ2-4; V: TRBV12-3/TRBV12-4; CDR3: CASSLAGFGIQYF; DNA: TGTGCCAGCAGTTTAGCGGGGTTTGGCATTCAGTACTTC
D: TRBD1; size: NA; J: TRBJ1-5; V: TRBV28; CDR3: CASRSGQGIFSNQPQHF; DNA: TGTGCCAGCAGGTCGGGACAGGGAATCTTTAGCAATCAGCCCCAGCATTTT
D: NA; size: NA; J: TRBJ1-5; V: TRBV7-9; CDR3: CASSDGIQPQHF; DNA: TGTGCCAGCAGCGATGGGATACAGCCCCAGCATTTT
D: TRBD1; size: NA; J: TRBJ2-7; V: TRBV5-5; CDR3: CASSFRQGAFEQYF; DNA: TGTGCCAGCAGCTTTAGGCAGGGGGCCTTCGAGCAGTACTTC
D: NA; size: NA; J: TRBJ1-4; V: TRBV4-3; CDR3: CASSQRFANEKLFF; DNA: TGCGCCAGCAGCCAGCGATTCGCTAATGAAAAACTGTTTTTT
D: TRBD1; size: few; J: TRBJ1-6; V: TRBV6-5; CDR3: CASRSTGGMGSPLHF; DNA: TGTGCCAGCAGATCTACAGGGGGCATGGGTTCACCCCTCCACTTT
D: TRBD1; size: NA; J: TRBJ2-1; V: TRBV18; CDR3: CASSPGQYDNEQFF; DNA: TGTGCCAGCTCACCGGGACAGTATGACAATGAGCAGTTCTTC
D: TRBD1; size: once; J: TRBJ1-5; V: TRBV19; CDR3: CASSTNRGQPQHF; DNA: TGTGCCAGTAGTACGAACAGGGGCCAGCCCCAGCATTTT
D: TRBD1; size: NA; J: TRBJ1-6; V: TRBV5-1; CDR3: CASSAGGQGVAALHF; DNA: TGCGCCAGCAGCGCTGGGGGACAGGGGGTTGCGGCCCTCCACTTT
D: TRBD1; size: once; J: TRBJ1-1; V: TRBV6-2/TRBV6-3; CDR3: CASSDYRNRGSEAFF; DNA: TGTGCCAGCAGTGACTACCGGAACAGGGGTTCTGAAGCTTTCTTT
D: TRBD1; size: NA; J: TRBJ1-5; V: TRBV6-5; CDR3: CASRTGYDNQPQHF; DNA: TGTGCCAGCAGGACAGGGTATGACAATCAGCCCCAGCATTTT
D: NA; size: NA; J: TRBJ1-2; V: TRBV29-1; CDR3: CSVDIDYGYTF; DNA: TGCAGCGTAGACATTGACTATGGCTACACCTTC
D: NA; size: NA; J: TRBJ1-3; V: TRBV30; CDR3: CAWLKRSGNTIYF; DNA: TGTGCCTGGTTAAAACGATCTGGAAACACCATATATTTT
D: TRBD1; size: NA; J: TRBJ1-2; V: TRBV2; CDR3: CASTGQGNGYTF; DNA: TGTGCCAGCACGGGACAGGGTAACGGCTACACCTTC
D: NA; size: once; J: TRBJ2-7; V: TRBV6-1; CDR3: CASSALGTISSYEQYF; DNA: TGTGCCAGCAGTGCCTTAGGGACGATAAGCTCCTACGAGCAGTACTTC
D: TRBD2; size: NA; J: TRBJ2-2; V: TRBV11-3; CDR3: CASSSGLAGSGELFF; DNA: TGTGCCAGCAGCTCCGGGCTAGCGGGATCCGGGGAGCTGTTTTTT
D: NA; size: NA; J: TRBJ1-2; V: TRBV5-5; CDR3: CASSLGDSVNYGYTF; DNA: TGTGCCAGCAGCTTGGGCGACAGTGTAAACTATGGCTACACCTTC
D: NA; size: NA; J: TRBJ2-7; V: TRBV5-1; CDR3: CASSLDVRVNEQYF; DNA: TGCGCCAGCAGCTTGGACGTCAGGGTCAACGAGCAGTACTTC
D: NA; size: NA; J: TRBJ2-7; V: TRBV28; CDR3: CASSSLAWDTSYEQYF; DNA: TGTGCCAGCAGTTCTCTGGCTTGGGACACCTCCTACGAGCAGTACTTC
D: NA; size: NA; J: TRBJ1-6; V: TRBV15; CDR3: CATSSWPPSIYNSPLHF; DNA: TGTGCCACCAGCAGTTGGCCCCCATCGATTTATAATTCACCCCTCCACTTT
D: TRBD1; size: few; J: TRBJ2-2; V: TRBV14; CDR3: CASSPPGQGFTGELFF; DNA: TGTGCCAGCAGCCCTCCGGGACAGGGTTTCACCGGGGAGCTGTTTTTT